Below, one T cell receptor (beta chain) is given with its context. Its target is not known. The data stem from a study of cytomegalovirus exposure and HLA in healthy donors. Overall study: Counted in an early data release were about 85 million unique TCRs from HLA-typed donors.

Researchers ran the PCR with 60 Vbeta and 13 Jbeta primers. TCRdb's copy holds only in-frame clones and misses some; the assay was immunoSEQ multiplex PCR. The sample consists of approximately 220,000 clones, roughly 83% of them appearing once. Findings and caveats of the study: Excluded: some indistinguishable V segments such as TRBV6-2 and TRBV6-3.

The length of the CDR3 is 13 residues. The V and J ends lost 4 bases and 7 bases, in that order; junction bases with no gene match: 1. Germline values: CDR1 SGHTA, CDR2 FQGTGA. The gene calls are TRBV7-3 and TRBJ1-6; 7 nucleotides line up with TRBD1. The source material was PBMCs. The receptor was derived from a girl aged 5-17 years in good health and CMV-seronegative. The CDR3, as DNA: TGTGCCAGCAGCTCGACAGGGAATTCACCCCTCCACTTT. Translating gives CASSSTGNSPLHF.